Below are 4 T cell receptor beta chains sequenced from a single sample in a study of CD8+ T cells in alopecia areata. Extracted RNA was reverse transcribed, and the resulting cDNA served as sequencing template. Using immunoSEQ multiplex PCR, the repertoire was profiled, and TCRdb retains in-frame clones only, with some absent. The sample consists of 100,000 to 120,000 clones, over 55% of them appearing once. Input material: NKG2D-low CD8+ T cells sorted from blood. The source is a human donor with alopecia areata.

This chain links TRBV5-1 with TRBJ2-1; 8 bases are shared with TRBD1. The germline gives CDR1 SGHRS, CDR2 YFSETQ. Trimming removed 5 bases from V and 6 bases from J; junction bases left unmatched: 4. The CDR3 totals 13 residues. Here the CDR3 reads CASRPTGGNEQFF. CDR3 DNA sequence: TGCGCCAGCAGACCTACAGGGGGCAATGAGCAGTTCTTC.

V usage is TRBV29-1 and J usage is TRBJ2-1; D uncertain. The V end was cut by 6 bases, the J end by 5 bases, with 11 bases between. This CDR3 is built from 12 residues. Looked up from germline, CDR1 is SQVTM and CDR2 is ANQGSEA. This CDR3 reads CSVTDVDNEQFF. The DNA of the CDR3 is TGCAGCGTAACGGACGTCGACAATGAGCAGTTCTTC.

The gene calls are TRBV13 and TRBJ2-7; 10 bases are shared with TRBD2. This CDR3 spans 15 amino acids. Trimming at V came to 0 bases and at J to 5 bases, leaving 4 bases not matched to a gene. The germline gives CDR1 PRHDT, CDR2 FYEKMQ (reference sequence). The CDR3 loop is CASSLGPSGSDEQYF. In nucleotides, the CDR3 is TGTGCCAGCAGCTTAGGTCCTAGCGGGAGTGACGAGCAGTACTTC.

The chain couples TRBV27 to TRBJ1-5; D perhaps matches TRBD1 (5 bases). Trimming pared 6 bases from V and 3 bases from J, leaving 9 bases between. This CDR3 comprises 13 residues. The germline gives CDR1 MNHEY, CDR2 SMNVEV (reference sequence). CDR3 DNA: TGTGCCAGCAGCCTTGGGGCCAATCAGCCCCAGCATTTT. Amino acids: CASSLGANQPQHF.